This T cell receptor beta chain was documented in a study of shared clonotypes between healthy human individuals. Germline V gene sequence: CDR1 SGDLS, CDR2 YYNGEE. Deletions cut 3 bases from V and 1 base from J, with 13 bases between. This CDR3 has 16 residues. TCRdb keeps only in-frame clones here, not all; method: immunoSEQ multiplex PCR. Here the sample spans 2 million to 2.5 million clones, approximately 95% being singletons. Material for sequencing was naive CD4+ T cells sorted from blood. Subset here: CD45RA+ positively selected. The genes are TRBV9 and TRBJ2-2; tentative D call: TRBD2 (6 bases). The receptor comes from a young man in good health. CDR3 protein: CASSAAGGVNTGELFF. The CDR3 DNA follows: TGTGCCAGCAGCGCCGCGGGCGGGGTGAACACCGGGGAGCTGTTTTTT.